Presented here are 5 T cell receptor beta chains from one specimen sequenced in a study of beta chain features in type 1 diabetes listed by TCRdb under 2018. Library creation used the immunoSEQ multiplex PCR assay. All of the isolated RNA was reverse transcribed with the High Capacity cDNA Reverse Transcription Kit, so expressed TCRB transcripts were sequenced. TCRdb carries this immuneACCESS record with in-frame sequences only. Its versions omit some clonotypes, under half of them owing to an unresolved V gene in the studies checked, with the rest unexplained. This sample has 250,000 to 350,000 clones in its table, and around 15% of those were observed once. The leading ten clones occupy roughly 6.7% of the sample. Sequenced input: central memory CD4+ T cells from blood. The source is a man aged 25 to 40 in good health.

This clone was picked up a small number of times. This sample includes further DNA sequences coding for the same CDR3. CDR3 bases: TGTGCCAGCAGCTCCCAGGGGGCGAGGACTGAAGCTTTCTTT. Protein sequence: CASSSQGARTEAFF. The V and J genes are TRBV7-3 and TRBJ1-1; 8 nucleotides align to TRBD1. Germline V gives CDR1 SGHTA, CDR2 FQGTGA. J was trimmed by 5 bases and V by 4 bases; bases with no gene match: 6. This CDR3 is built from 14 residues.

There are many counts of this clone. The chain carries TRBV6-1 and TRBJ2-7, with D maybe TRBD1 (7 bases). Trimming shortened V by 3 bases and J by 3 bases, and 9 bases separated the two germline ends. Per germline, CDR1 MNHNS and CDR2 SASEGT. CDR3 size: 13 residues. This CDR3 reads CASSDQGGYEQYV. In DNA, the CDR3 is TGTGCCAGCAGTGACCAGGGGGGCTACGAGCAGTACGTC.

This clone turned up a few times. The chain joins TRBV30 to TRBJ2-2; D tentatively reads TRBD1 or TRBD2 (5 bases each). CDR3 length: 15 residues. Germline V gives CDR1 GTSNPN, CDR2 SVGIG (reference sequence). The V end was cut by 6 bases, the J end by 7 bases, with 21 bases between. In DNA, the CDR3 is TGTGCCTGCCCAAGGGGACCAAGGCAGGACGGGGAGCTGTTTTTT. Its protein is CACPRGPRQDGELFF.

This chain uses TRBV28 with TRBJ1-4; D possibly corresponds to TRBD1 (6 bases). The germline gives CDR1 MDHEN, CDR2 SYDVKM. The CDR3 has 14 residues. Deletions cut 8 bases from V and 10 bases from J, with 20 bases between. The CDR3 is CASVNGGAPGKLFF. The CDR3 DNA sequence: TGTGCCAGCGTAAACGGGGGGGCGCCAGGAAAACTGTTTTTT.

The chain combines TRBV6-1 with TRBJ1-5; a possible D gene is TRBD1 (6 bases). Trimming shortened V by 0 bases and J by 9 bases, and 15 bases separated the two germline ends. Germline CDR1 and CDR2: MNHNS and SASEGT. This CDR3 has 15 residues. CDR3 DNA sequence: TGTGCCAGCAGTGAAGCGCGGGACACTCTGGGGCCCCAGCATTTT. As protein: CASSEARDTLGPQHF.